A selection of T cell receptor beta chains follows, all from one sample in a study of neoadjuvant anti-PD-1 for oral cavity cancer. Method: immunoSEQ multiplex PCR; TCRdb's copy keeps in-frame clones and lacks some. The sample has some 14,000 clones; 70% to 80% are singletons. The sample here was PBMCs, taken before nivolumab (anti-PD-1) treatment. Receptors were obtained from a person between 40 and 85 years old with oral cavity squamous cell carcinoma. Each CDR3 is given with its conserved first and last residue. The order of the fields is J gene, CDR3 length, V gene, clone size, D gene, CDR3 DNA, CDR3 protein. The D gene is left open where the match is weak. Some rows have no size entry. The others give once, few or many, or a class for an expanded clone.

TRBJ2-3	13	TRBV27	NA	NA	TGTGCCAGCAGTTTGGCTAGTTCAGATACGCAGTATTTT	CASSLASSDTQYF
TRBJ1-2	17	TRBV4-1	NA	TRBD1	TGCGCCAGCAGCCAAGACCATCAGGGGGCGCAATTTGATGGCTACACCTTC	CASSQDHQGAQFDGYTF
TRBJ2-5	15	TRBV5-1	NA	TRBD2	TGCGCCAGCAGCCCCGGGACTAGCGGCCAAGAGACCCAGTACTTC	CASSPGTSGQETQYF
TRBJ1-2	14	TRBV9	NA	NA	TGTGCCAGCAGCGCACAGGGAAATAACTATGGCTACACCTTC	CASSAQGNNYGYTF
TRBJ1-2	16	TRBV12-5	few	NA	TGTGCTAGTGGGATAGACGTACTTCAGGGGACGCGTGGCTACACCTTC	CASGIDVLQGTRGYTF
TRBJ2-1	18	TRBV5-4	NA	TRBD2	TGTGCCAGCGGCCTTGGGACTAGGCTTCAGAGCTCCTACAATGAGCAGTTCTTC	CASGLGTRLQSSYNEQFF
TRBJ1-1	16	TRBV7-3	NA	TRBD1	TGTGCCAGCAGCCCCCTTGACAGGGCCATGAACACTGAAGCTTTCTTT	CASSPLDRAMNTEAFF
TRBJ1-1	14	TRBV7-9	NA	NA	TGTGCCAGCAGCTTAAATTCAGGGATTACTGAAGCTTTCTTT	CASSLNSGITEAFF
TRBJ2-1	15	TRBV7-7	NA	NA	TGTGCTAGCAGCTTAATGAGGTCATCAAACAATGAGCAGTTCTTC	CASSLMRSSNNEQFF
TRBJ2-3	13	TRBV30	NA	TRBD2	TGTGCCTATACTAGCGGGAGTGGAGATACGCAGTATTTT	CAYTSGSGDTQYF
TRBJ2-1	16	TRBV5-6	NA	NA	TGTGCCAGCAGCTTGGTGCGGGGGCAGCCCTACAATGAGCAGTTCTTC	CASSLVRGQPYNEQFF
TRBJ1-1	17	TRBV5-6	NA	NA	TGTGCCAGCAGCTTATACAGGCGGTCAGAAGGGAACACTGAAGCTTTCTTT	CASSLYRRSEGNTEAFF
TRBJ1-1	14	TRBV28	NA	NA	TGTGCCAGCAGTTTAGGGCTGGGGGCCGCTGAAGCTTTCTTT	CASSLGLGAAEAFF
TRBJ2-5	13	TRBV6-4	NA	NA	TGTGCCAGCAGTTCCCTCGCGGAGAGCCCCCAGTACTTC	CASSSLAESPQYF
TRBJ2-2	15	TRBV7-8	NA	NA	TGTGCCAGCAGTCCCAGCGGAACGAACACCGGGGAGCTGTTTTTT	CASSPSGTNTGELFF
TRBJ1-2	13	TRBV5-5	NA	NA	TGTGCCAGCAGCTTGTCGGGCCTCTATGGCTACACCTTC	CASSLSGLYGYTF
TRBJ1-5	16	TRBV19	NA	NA	TGTGCCAGTAGTATAGCCAGGACAGATAGCAATCAGCCCCAGCATTTT	CASSIARTDSNQPQHF
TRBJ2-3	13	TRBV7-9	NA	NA	TGTGCCAGCAGCCTCGAGACCACAGATACGCAGTATTTT	CASSLETTDTQYF
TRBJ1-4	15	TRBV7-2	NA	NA	TGTGCCAGCAGCGCACACAGGATCCAAAATGAAAAACTGTTTTTT	CASSAHRIQNEKLFF
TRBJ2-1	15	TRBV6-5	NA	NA	TGTGCCAGCAGTAAACAGGCCGGAGCGAACAATGAGCAGTTCTTC	CASSKQAGANNEQFF
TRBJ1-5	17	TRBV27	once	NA	TGTGCCAGCAGTTCCATCCACCAGGGATTTAGCAATCAGCCCCAGCATTTT	CASSSIHQGFSNQPQHF
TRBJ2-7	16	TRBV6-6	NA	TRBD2	TGTGCCAGCAGGCAACCCGGACTAGCGGGCTCCTACGAGCAGTACTTC	CASRQPGLAGSYEQYF